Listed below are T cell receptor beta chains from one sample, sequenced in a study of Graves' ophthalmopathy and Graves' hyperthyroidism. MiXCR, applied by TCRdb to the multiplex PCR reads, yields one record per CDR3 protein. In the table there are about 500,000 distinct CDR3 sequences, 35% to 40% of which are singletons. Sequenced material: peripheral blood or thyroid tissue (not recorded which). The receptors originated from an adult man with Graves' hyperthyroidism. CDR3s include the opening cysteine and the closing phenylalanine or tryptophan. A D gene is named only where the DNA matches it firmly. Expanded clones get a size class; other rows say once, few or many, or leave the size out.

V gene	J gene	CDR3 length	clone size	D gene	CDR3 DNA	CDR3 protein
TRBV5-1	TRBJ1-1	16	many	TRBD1	TGCGCCAGCAGCTTGGTTGGGACAGGGGGCTTCACTGAAGCTTTCTTT	CASSLVGTGGFTEAFF
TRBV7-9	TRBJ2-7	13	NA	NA	TGTGCCAGCAGCTTAGTGGGGGACGATGAGCGGTACTTC	CASSLVGDDERYF
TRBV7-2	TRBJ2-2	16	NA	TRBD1	TGTGCCAGCAGGGACAACCTGGGACAGGGGTCAGGGGAGCTGTTTTTT	CASRDNLGQGSGELFF
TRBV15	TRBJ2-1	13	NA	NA	TGTGCCACCAGCAGAGTGCCTTACAATGAGCAGTTCTTC	CATSRVPYNEQFF
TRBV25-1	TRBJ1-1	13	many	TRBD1	TGTGCCAGCAGAGACAGGGCCGCCGGTGAAGCTTTCTTT	CASRDRAAGEAFF
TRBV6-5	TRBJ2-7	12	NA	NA	TGTGCCAGCAAAGAGGCCGGGCGCGAGCAGTACTTC	CASKEAGREQYF
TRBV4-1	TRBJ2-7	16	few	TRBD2	TGCGCCAGCAGCCAAGAAAGAAGCGGGGCCGCTTACGAGCAGTACTTC	CASSQERSGAAYEQYF
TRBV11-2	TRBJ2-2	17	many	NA	TGTGCCAGCAGCATAGAACGGGACACATGGTACACCGGGGAGCTGTTTTTT	CASSIERDTWYTGELFF
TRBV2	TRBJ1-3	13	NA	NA	TGTGCCAGCAGTGAAGTCACTGGAAACACCACATATTTT	CASSEVTGNTTYF
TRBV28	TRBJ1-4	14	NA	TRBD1	TGTGCCAGCAGTTTATTTGGAGGGGGCAGGTCGCTGTTTTTT	CASSLFGGGRSLFF
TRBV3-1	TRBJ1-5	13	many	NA	TGTGCCAGCAGCCAGGGCAGGTATCAGCCCCAGCATTTT	CASSQGRYQPQHF
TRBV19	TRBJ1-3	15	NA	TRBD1	TGTGCCAGTAGTCAACGCACAGGGGCTGGAAACACCATATATTTT	CASSQRTGAGNTIYF
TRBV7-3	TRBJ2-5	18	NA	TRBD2	TGTGCCAGCAGCTTCTCCGGGCTAGCGGGGGGGTACCAAGAGACCCAGTACTTC	CASSFSGLAGGYQETQYF
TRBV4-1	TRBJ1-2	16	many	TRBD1	TGCGCCAGCAGCCAAGAGGACAGGTCTTCTAACTATGGCTACACCTTC	CASSQEDRSSNYGYTF
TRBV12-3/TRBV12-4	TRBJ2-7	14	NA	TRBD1	TGTGCCAGCAGTTTATCCCACAGGGGTGCCGAGCAGTACTTC	CASSLSHRGAEQYF
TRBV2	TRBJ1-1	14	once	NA	TGTGCCAGCAGTACCGGGCCCGGCGGCACTGAAGCCTTCTTT	CASSTGPGGTEAFF
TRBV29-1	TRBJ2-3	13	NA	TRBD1	TGCAGCGCCAGACAGGGTGGCACAGATACGCAGTATTTT	CSARQGGTDTQYF
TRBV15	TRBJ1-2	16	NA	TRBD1	TGTGCCACCACCACGAGCCTAACAGGGGGCGGCTATGGCTACACCTTC	CATTTSLTGGGYGYTF
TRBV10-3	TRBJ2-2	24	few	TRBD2	TGTGCCGCCCAATCCCACTACGCTACCCCGGGACTAGCGGGGAGTATTTCAAACACCGGGGAGCTGTTTTTT	CAAQSHYATPGLAGSISNTGELFF
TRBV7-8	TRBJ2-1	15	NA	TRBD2	TGTGCCAGCAGCCCGGGACTAGCGGGAGAATTATCGCAGTTCTTC	CASSPGLAGELSQFF
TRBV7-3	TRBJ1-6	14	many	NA	TGTGCCAGCAGCTTAATAGGGGATGGTTCACCCCTCCACTTT	CASSLIGDGSPLHF
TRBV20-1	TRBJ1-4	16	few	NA	TGCAGTGCTAGCGCCCTAGGCGGGCCCGTCTCTGAAAAACTGTTTTTT	CSASALGGPVSEKLFF
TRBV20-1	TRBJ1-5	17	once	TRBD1	TGCAGTGCCACAGCCCGGGACAGGGCGTTCTTGGGTCAGCCCCAGCATTTT	CSATARDRAFLGQPQHF
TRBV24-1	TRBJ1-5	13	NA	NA	TGTGCCACCAGTTCCCCTAGCGGGAGGCCCGAGCATTTT	CATSSPSGRPEHF
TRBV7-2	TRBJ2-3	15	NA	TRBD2	TGTGCCAGCAGCTTAGACGGGGGGGGGATAGATACGCAGTATTTT	CASSLDGGGIDTQYF
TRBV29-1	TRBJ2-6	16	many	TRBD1	TGCAGCGTTACAGGGGGCAAGAGCTCTGGGGCCAACGTCCTGACTTTC	CSVTGGKSSGANVLTF
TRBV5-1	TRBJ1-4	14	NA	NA	TGCGCCAGCAGCTTCGGGACACCCAATGAAAAACTGTTTTTT	CASSFGTPNEKLFF
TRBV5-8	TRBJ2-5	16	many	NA	TGTGCCAGCAGCTTGGGCCGACAGGGTGCGGGGGAGACCCAGTACTTC	CASSLGRQGAGETQYF
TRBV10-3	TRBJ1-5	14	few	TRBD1	TGTGCCAGCCGAAGACAGGGGCTCGATCAGCCCCAGCATTTT	CASRRQGLDQPQHF
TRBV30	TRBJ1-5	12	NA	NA	TGTGCCTGGAGACGACAAGATCAGCCCCAGCATTTT	CAWRRQDQPQHF